This TCR beta chain was obtained from a study of OX40 agonist ivuxolimab in advanced cancers. As for the study in general: An agonistic anti-OX40 (CD134) antibody, ivuxolimab, was used to treat the patients.

CDR1 is SNHLY, CDR2 FYNNEI, per germline. CDR3 length equals 11 residues. Trimming cost V 6 bases and J 12 bases, with 12 bases left between them. Profiled with immunoSEQ multiplex PCR; TCRdb holds only in-frame clones, not every one. The sample yields some 19,000 clones, approximately 90% seen once. Study-wide points: Patients with a partial response at 0.1-3.0 mg/kg had among the lowest clonal expansion.

Patients had blood sampled at baseline and again on cycle 4 day 1 and cycle 7 day 1. On this clone: No antigen is known for it.

The sequencing here drew on CD4+ or CD8+ T cells sorted from blood, taken in a trial of the OX40 agonist ivuxolimab. The genes are TRBV2 and TRBJ1-5; no firm D call. This TCR was recovered from an adult with an advanced solid tumor such as melanoma, head and neck, liver or kidney cancer. CDR3 sequence (DNA): TGTGCCAGCAGCGGAGATCGGGGCCAGCATTTT. Translating it yields CASSGDRGQHF.